These 20 T cell receptor beta chains were all obtained from the same sample, sequenced in a study of spatial heterogeneity in lung cancer. Time point defined: sample taken at primary tumor resection. Whole RNA, which was extracted from tumor, nontumor lung tissue or frozen PBMC, was sequenced without any cell sorting. TCRdb redid the calling of the 5' RACE reads with MiXCR, one entry per CDR3 protein. The sample contains 10,000 to 15,000 distinct CDR3 sequences, approximately 6.2% of which appear only once. The sequenced sample was normal lung tissue next to the tumor, obtained at surgery. All receptors come from a male donor with early-stage non-small cell lung cancer.

This clonotype was recorded many times. The chain has TRBV27 and TRBJ2-7, with 8 positions matching TRBD1. The V segment lost 4 bases and the J segment 4 bases; nucleotides outside the gene matches: 6. The CDR3 has 14 residues. From germline, CDR1 is MNHEY and CDR2 SMNVEV (reference sequence). The CDR3 loop reads CASSWTGNEYEQYF. In nucleotides, the CDR3 is TGTGCCAGCAGTTGGACAGGGAATGAGTACGAGCAGTACTTC.

In this sample, this clonotype is medium-sized. The rearrangement links TRBV5-1 to TRBJ1-1, with a tentative D call TRBD1 (6 bases). V lost 4 bases to trimming and J lost 3 bases, with 7 bases between them. This CDR3 region has 12 residues. Germline V gives CDR1 SGHRS, CDR2 YFSETQ. In DNA, the CDR3 is TGCGCCAGCAGCACAGGGTACACTGAAGCTTTCTTT. Translating it yields CASSTGYTEAFF.

This clonotype has ten or more counts. The V gene is TRBV25-1, the J gene TRBJ2-1, with TRBD2 identical over 11 bases. Trimming took 8 bases from V and 7 from J; bases not matched to a gene: 10. The CDR3 length is 15 residues. Germline V gene sequence: CDR1 MGHDK, CDR2 SYGVNS. CDR3 coding DNA: TGTGCCAGCGGGGAACCTAGCGGGAGGCAGAATGAGCAGTTCTTC. Its translation: CASGEPSGRQNEQFF. Based on the CDR3 plus reference TRBV25-1 and TRBJ2-1, the full variable domain is EADIYQTPRYLVIGTGKKITLECSQTMGHDKMYWYQQDPGMELHLIHYSYGVNSTEKGDLSSESTVSRIRTEHFPLTLESARPSHTSQYLCASGEPSGRQNEQFFGPGTRLTVL.

This clonotype occurred many times. The rearrangement links TRBV27 to TRBJ1-5; 10 nucleotides agree with TRBD1. The CDR3 runs 15 residues. The germline V gene has CDR1 MNHEY and CDR2 SMNVEV (reference sequence). V dropped 6 bases and J dropped 4; count of bases not matched to a gene: 6. The chain's CDR3 is CASSPLDRGNQPQHF. The DNA of the CDR3 is TGTGCCAGCAGCCCCCTGGACAGGGGGAATCAGCCCCAGCATTTT.

Ten or more counts support this clonotype. This chain links TRBV13 with TRBJ2-3; 9 positions agree with TRBD2. CDR1 PRHDT and CDR2 FYEKMQ come from the germline V gene (reference sequence). This CDR3 spans 16 amino acids. Unmatched junction bases numbered 10, after V lost 5 bases and J lost 4 bases. The CDR3 here is CASSPSTSGGPDTQYF. As DNA, the CDR3 is TGTGCCAGCAGCCCCTCGACTAGCGGTGGGCCAGATACGCAGTATTTT.

The J gene is TRBJ2-3, the V gene TRBV29-1, with D possibly TRBD1 on 6 matching bases. This CDR3 region has 14 residues. Germline lookup yields CDR1 SQVTM and CDR2 ANQGSEA. V lost 4 bases and J 2 bases, leaving 13 bases between the germline ends. CDR3 residues: CSVGSRGFTDTQYF. As DNA, the CDR3 is TGCAGCGTTGGAAGCAGGGGCTTCACAGATACGCAGTATTTT.

Ten or more counts support this clonotype. The V call is TRBV7-8, the J call TRBJ1-5, with 8 bases matching TRBD1. Trimming cost V 1 base and J 5 bases; bases outside gene matches: 7. Germline V gene sequence: CDR1 SGHVS, CDR2 FQNEAQ. CDR3 length: 16 amino acids. In nucleotides, the CDR3 is TGTGCCAGCAGCTTAGGGGTAGCAGGGGGCTATCAGCCCCAGCATTTT. Residues: CASSLGVAGGYQPQHF.

This clonotype appeared many times. V is TRBV4-3 and J is TRBJ1-2; D is unresolved. Between the trimmed V and J ends, which lost 4 bases and 8 bases, there was a span of 23 bases. Per the germline V gene, CDR1 is LGHNA and CDR2 is YSLEER. This CDR3 has 16 residues. The CDR3 nucleotides read TGCGCCAGCAGCCCCAACCCAGGACGGGAGTCGGGGGGCTACACCTTC. Translated, it gives CASSPNPGRESGGYTF.

This clonotype was observed at least ten times. The chain couples TRBV7-2 to TRBJ1-4; D remains unclear. V dropped 1 base and J dropped 1 base, with 10 bases sitting between them. The germline CDR1 and CDR2 sequences are SGHTA and FQGNSA. The CDR3 has 16 residues. DNA of the CDR3: TGTGCCAGCAGCTTAGACGCCTCCGGAACTAATGAAAAACTGTTTTTT. Amino acid sequence: CASSLDASGTNEKLFF.

This clonotype came up many times. The V gene is TRBV13, the J gene TRBJ2-2; weak D call: TRBD2 (6 bases). The CDR3 has 13 amino acids. CDR1 and CDR2 (germline): PRHDT, FYEKMQ (reference sequence). V dropped 7 bases and J dropped 6 bases, with 12 bases sitting between them. The CDR3 is CASTLRRAGELFF. The CDR3, as DNA: TGTGCCAGCACTCTAAGGAGGGCCGGGGAGCTGTTTTTT.

This clonotype was detected many times. The chain uses TRBV9 and TRBJ1-3, with D maybe TRBD1 (6 bases). This CDR3 spans 13 amino acids. The germline V and J ends were trimmed by 4 bases and 6 bases, with 11 bases remaining between them. Germline V lookup: CDR1 SGDLS, CDR2 YYNGEE. The CDR3 sequence is CASSFGQTNTIYF. Here the CDR3 DNA reads TGTGCCAGCAGCTTTGGACAGACAAACACCATATATTTT. Based on the CDR3 plus reference TRBV9 and TRBJ1-3, the full variable domain is DSGVTQTPKHLITATGQRVTLRCSPRSGDLSVYWYQQSLDQGLQFLIQYYNGEERAKGNILERFSAQQFPDLHSELNLSSLELGDSALYFCASSFGQTNTIYFGEGSWLTVV.

Many counts were recorded for this clonotype. The J gene is TRBJ2-3, the V gene TRBV29-1; 9 bases map to TRBD1. This CDR3 is 13 amino acids long. Germline values: CDR1 SQVTM, CDR2 ANQGSEA. After removal of 5 bases from V and 2 bases from J, the junction contained 2 bases not matched to a gene. CDR3 nucleotides: TGCAGCGTTAGGACAGGGGACACAGATACGCAGTATTTT. The encoded protein is CSVRTGDTDTQYF.

This clonotype has only a few counts. The CDR3 DNA reads as TGCGCCAGCAGCTTCCCCGGGGTAGGAGAAGCTTTCTTT. Protein: CASSFPGVGEAFF. The V and J genes are TRBV5-1 and TRBJ1-1; no definite D call. The V gene lost 2 bases and the J gene lost 8 bases, with 13 bases spanning the gap. CDR1 and CDR2 (germline): SGHRS, YFSETQ. This CDR3 spans 13 amino acids.

This clonotype is judged medium-sized (0.01 to 0.1%). This chain uses TRBV6-6 with TRBJ2-5, with D possibly matching TRBD2 (5 bases). The CDR3 spans 17 residues. CDR1 MNHNY and CDR2 SVGAGI come from the germline V gene (reference sequence). V lost 4 bases and J lost 5, with 23 bases in between. The CDR3 DNA reads as TGTGCCAGCAGTTTAGGGAGAGGAGGTGGCATGGGGGAGACCCAGTACTTC. Amino acid sequence: CASSLGRGGGMGETQYF.

Sample share makes this clonotype medium-sized. This chain uses TRBV11-2 with TRBJ2-7; D may be TRBD1 (5 bases). CDR1 is SGHAT and CDR2 is FQNNGV in the germline V gene. Trimming removed 0 bases at V and 5 bases at J, with 8 bases between. This CDR3 region has 13 residues. In DNA form, the CDR3 reads TGTGCCAGCAGCTTAGATCTAGGGGACGAGCAGTACTTC. Translation gives CASSLDLGDEQYF.

This clonotype was observed many times. The V gene is TRBV5-1, the J gene TRBJ2-3; D gene uncertain. The CDR3 sequence is 13 residues long. Per the germline V gene, CDR1 is SGHRS and CDR2 is YFSETQ. V gave up 3 bases and J gave up 1 base, with 6 bases separating them. The CDR3 loop reads CASSSLGTDTQYF. In DNA, the CDR3 is TGCGCCAGCAGCTCACTCGGCACAGATACGCAGTATTTT.

Many counts were recorded for this clonotype. The rearrangement joins TRBV20-1 to TRBJ2-7; tentatively, D is TRBD2 (6 bases). Trimming pared 0 bases from V and 4 bases from J, leaving 16 bases between. The CDR3 spans 15 residues. Per germline, CDR1 DFQATT and CDR2 SNEGSKA (reference sequence). The CDR3 reads CSARDLEGWGYEQYF. The CDR3 region has the DNA TGCAGTGCTAGAGATTTGGAGGGCTGGGGGTACGAGCAGTACTTC.

This chain connects TRBV28 to TRBJ2-2; TRBD2 matches at 7 bases. The J segment lost 6 bases and the V segment lost 6 bases, leaving 7 bases of the junction unmatched. Germline values: CDR1 MDHEN, CDR2 SYDVKM. The CDR3 is made up of 14 amino acids. The CDR3 DNA follows: TGTGCCAGCAGCAGGGTACGGGAGGCCGGGGAGCTGTTTTTT. Its translation: CASSRVREAGELFF.

By frequency in the sample, this clonotype is medium-sized (0.01 to 0.1%). CDR3 bases: TGTGCCAGCAGCTTAGATTTGGCACGTCCCCTTACAGTGGAAGAGACCCAGTACTTC. Translated: CASSLDLARPLTVEETQYF. The chain recombines TRBV7-2 with TRBJ2-5; no firm D call. CDR3 length equals 19 residues. Trimming shortened V by 1 base and J by 3 bases, and 24 bases separated the two germline ends. Germline CDR1 is SGHTA and CDR2 is FQGNSA. Using reference TRBV7-2 and TRBJ2-5 for the parts outside the CDR3, the full variable domain is GAGVSQSPSNKVTEKGKDVELRCDPISGHTALYWYRQSLGQGLEFLIYFQGNSAPDKSGLPSDRFSAERTGGSVSTLTIQRTQQEDSAVYLCASSLDLARPLTVEETQYFGPGTRLLVL.

This clonotype was seen at least ten times. V and J are TRBV24-1 and TRBJ2-1; 8 positions match TRBD1. With 4 bases clipped from V and 0 bases from J, the junction kept 10 bases outside the gene matches. This CDR3 comprises 18 residues. Germline V lookup: CDR1 KGHDR, CDR2 SFDVKD. The CDR3 bases are TGTGCCACCAGTGAAGATCAACCGGACAGGGCCTCCTACAATGAGCAGTTCTTC. As protein: CATSEDQPDRASYNEQFF.